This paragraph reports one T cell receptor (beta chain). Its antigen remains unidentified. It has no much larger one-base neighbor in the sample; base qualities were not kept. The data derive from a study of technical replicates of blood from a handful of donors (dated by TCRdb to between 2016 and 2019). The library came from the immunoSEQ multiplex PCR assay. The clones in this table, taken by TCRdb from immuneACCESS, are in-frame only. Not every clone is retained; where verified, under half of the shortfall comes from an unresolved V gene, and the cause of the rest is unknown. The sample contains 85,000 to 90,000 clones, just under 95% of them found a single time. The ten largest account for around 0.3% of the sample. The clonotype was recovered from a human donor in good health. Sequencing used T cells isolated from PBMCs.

The CDR3 in this case is CASSQDPAGGSYEQYF. The nucleotides are TGCGCCAGCAGCCAAGACCCCGCGGGTGGGTCCTACGAGCAGTACTTC. This chain is built from TRBV4-1 and TRBJ2-7; the D gene is perhaps TRBD2, from 5 matching bases. Relative to germline, V is 0 bases shorter and J is 1 base shorter, with 13 bases between their ends. From the germline V gene, CDR1 is MGHRA and CDR2 is YSYEKL. Including the terminal cysteine and phenylalanine, the CDR3 comprises 16 residues. Kept here is only the CDR3 DNA, which spans 48 bases and is read in frame from base 1.